This TCR beta chain emerged from a study of blood T cells in healthy people across ages. CDR3 length: 14 residues. Germline V CDR1 and CDR2: SGHVS, FNYEAQ. Trimming took off 4 bases at V and 4 bases at J, with 11 bases between the two ends. Through a sample-barcoded 5' primer and a J-beta primer mix, a second PCR was run for roughly 6 to 11 cycles. A template-switch adaptor with 12 random nucleotides tagged each cDNA molecule. Each CDR3 protein is one row after TCRdb ran MiXCR on the 5' RACE reads. Here the sample spans some 900,000 distinct CDR3 sequences, 25% to 35% being singletons. Each donor supplied approximately 10 milliliters of peripheral blood. Isolation of PBMCs gave at least 6 million cells per sample. This clonotype has at least ten counts.

The TCR comes from a woman older than 75 in good health. Sequencing used blood. The chain has TRBV7-6 and TRBJ2-1; no firm D call. The CDR3 loop is CASSYTFLYNEQFF. The CDR3 DNA reads as TGTGCCAGCAGCTACACCTTTTTGTACAATGAGCAGTTCTTC.